The clone carrying this T cell receptor beta chain occurred many times. Its antigen is currently unknown. Germline V gene lookup returns CDR1 ENHRY and CDR2 SYGVKD. The V end lost 2 bases, the J end lost 7 bases, and 8 bases lay between the germline ends. The CDR3 contains 12 residues. This sample is drawn from a study of CD8+CD57+ T cells in acquired aplastic anemia. Study-level information: Healthy donors had, on average, around 11 million reads for their CD4+ cells. Overall study results and limits: The CD8+ Simpson's diversity of patients and controls was not significantly different. Both patients and controls carried the same twenty-nine CD8+ CDR3 sequences.

Genomic DNA was employed as the template in profiling TCR beta VDJ and CDR3. TCRdb reanalysed the reads using MiXCR and keeps one entry per CDR3 protein. The data contain about 200,000 distinct CDR3 sequences, 34% of them singletons. Sequencing used sorted CD4+, CD8+, or CD8+CD57+ T cells (not recorded which) from PBMCs. J is TRBJ1-2 and V is TRBV10-3; unclear D gene. The sequence derives from a human donor in good health, serving as a control. The CDR3 region is CAISERLIGYTF. DNA for the CDR3: TGTGCCATCAGTGAGAGACTCATTGGCTACACCTTC.